Following are 24 T cell receptor beta chains from one sample sequenced in a study of cytomegalovirus exposure and HLA in healthy donors. The PCR employed 60 Vbeta primers together with 13 Jbeta primers. Only in-frame clones appear in the TCRdb table, and some are missing; sequencing was by immunoSEQ multiplex PCR. The sample shows about 200,000 clones, 60% to 85% of them seen only once. Material for sequencing was PBMCs. The receptors here all came from a girl aged 5-17 years in good health and CMV-seropositive.

This sequence joins TRBV6-5 and TRBJ1-1; 7 nucleotides align to TRBD1. Germline CDR1 is MNHEY and CDR2 is SVGAGI. This CDR3 has 14 amino acids. V was clipped by 0 bases and J by 6 bases; unmatched bases: 4. The DNA for the CDR3 is TGTGCCAGCAGTTACTCACAGGGGCGGCCTGAAGCTTTCTTT. Encoded protein: CASSYSQGRPEAFF.

J is TRBJ1-6 and V is TRBV29-1; maybe TRBD1 (5 bases). The CDR3 is 12 residues long. Trimming stripped 6 bases from V and 8 bases from J, with 11 bases between. Germline CDR1 SQVTM, CDR2 ANQGSEA. CDR3 bases: TGCAGCGTGCAGGGTGATGATTCACCCCTCCACTTT. The encoded protein is CSVQGDDSPLHF.

This chain connects TRBV9 to TRBJ1-1; no clear D. Trimming cost V 6 bases and J 5 bases, with 17 bases left between them. Germline lookup yields CDR1 SGDLS and CDR2 YYNGEE. The CDR3 length is 14 residues. The CDR3 coding sequence is TGTGCCAGCACCCCCGGGCCCGGGGTTACTGAAGCTTTCTTT. Amino acid sequence: CASTPGPGVTEAFF.

The chain joins TRBV29-1 to TRBJ2-1, with D maybe TRBD1 (6 bases). V gave up 7 bases and J gave up 8 bases, with 15 bases separating them. Germline V lookup: CDR1 SQVTM, CDR2 ANQGSEA. The length of the CDR3 is 12 residues. CDR3 loop: CSALGSGDEQFF. DNA for the CDR3: TGCAGCGCTCTAGGGTCAGGGGATGAGCAGTTCTTC.

A few counts support this clone. The V call is TRBV21-1, the J call TRBJ2-7; the table's TRBD1 call for D was not verified on the DNA. TRBV21-1 represents a pseudogene. CDR3 size: 17 residues. CDR3 sequence: CASSKAQQGRIGHEQYF. The CDR3 DNA reads as TGTGCCAGCAGCAAAGCCCAACAGGGGCGCATCGGTCACGAGCAGTACTTC.

CDR3 bases: TGTGCCAGCAGTGATACACCCACGGGGATTCAGCCCCAGCATTTT. Amino acid sequence: CASSDTPTGIQPQHF. V and J are TRBV6-1 and TRBJ1-5; D remains unclear. This CDR3 comprises 15 residues. The germline V and J ends were trimmed by 3 bases and 6 bases, with 15 bases remaining between them. CDR1 and CDR2 (germline): MNHNS, SASEGT.

CDR3 nucleotide sequence: TGTGCCAGCAGCTCGGGGGGGGCTTCACCCCTCCACTTT. Protein: CASSSGGASPLHF. This chain connects TRBV11-2 to TRBJ1-6; possibly TRBD1 for D (6 bases). The CDR3 totals 13 residues. In germline, CDR1 is SGHAT, CDR2 FQNNGV. Trimming shortened V by 4 bases and J by 9 bases, and 10 bases separated the two germline ends. Variable domain in full (rest from reference TRBV11-2 and TRBJ1-6): EAGVAQSPRYKIIEKRQSVAFWCNPISGHATLYWYQQILGQGPKLLIQFQNNGVVDDSQLPKDRFSAERLKGVDSTLKIQPAKLEDSAVYLCASSSGGASPLHFGNGTRLTVT.

The genes are TRBV5-4 and TRBJ2-1; 14 nucleotides line up with TRBD2. Germline-derived CDR1 and CDR2 are SGHNT and YYREEE (reference sequence). The CDR3 extends over 16 amino acids. The trim removed 4 bases at V and 2 bases at J, leaving 2 bases unmatched. CDR3 DNA: TGTGCCAGCAGCGCGACTAGCGGGGGGGCCTACAATGAGCAGTTCTTC. This sequence encodes CASSATSGGAYNEQFF.

The V gene is TRBV7-9, the J gene TRBJ2-1, with D possibly TRBD1 on 5 matching bases. The CDR3 is 14 residues long. Germline lookup yields CDR1 SEHNR and CDR2 FQNEAQ (reference sequence). The V gene lost 5 bases and the J gene lost 6 bases, with 14 bases spanning the gap. CDR3 sequence: CASSPRGLTNEQFF. The CDR3 DNA reads TGTGCCAGCAGCCCAAGGGGTTTGACCAATGAGCAGTTCTTC.

This chain connects TRBV15 to TRBJ2-7, with D possibly TRBD2 on 5 matching bases. From germline, CDR1 is LNHNV and CDR2 YYDKDF (reference sequence). The CDR3 is 15 amino acids. Trimming cost V 0 bases and J 2 bases, with 11 bases left between them. The CDR3 region has the DNA TGTGCCACCAGCAGAGATCAAGCGGAAACCTACGAGCAGTACTTC. This sequence encodes CATSRDQAETYEQYF.

In this sample, this clone turned up a few times. The CDR3 DNA reads as TGTGCCAGCAGCCCCAGACAGGCCTTGGATGGCTACACCTTC. Amino acids: CASSPRQALDGYTF. The chain couples TRBV11-2 to TRBJ1-2, with TRBD1 as a possible D gene (6 bases). The V gene lost 5 bases and the J gene lost 6 bases, with 16 bases spanning the gap. The germline V gene encodes CDR1 SGHAT and CDR2 FQNNGV. CDR3 size: 14 residues.

To note about this clone: Other DNA sequences in the same sample also yield this CDR3. This sequence joins TRBV14 and TRBJ2-2, with D perhaps TRBD1 (5 bases). With 3 bases removed from V and 1 base from J, the gap between germline ends came to 12 bases. CDR1 is SGHDN, CDR2 FVKESK, per germline. This CDR3 spans 16 amino acids. The CDR3 loop is CASSQTGRGNTGELFF. The CDR3 DNA is TGTGCCAGCAGCCAGACTGGTAGGGGGAACACCGGGGAGCTGTTTTTT.

This clone appeared once. This chain uses TRBV11-2 with TRBJ1-1; TRBD1 aligns across 7 bases. Germline loops: CDR1 SGHAT, CDR2 FQNNGV. The CDR3 has 14 amino acids. J gave up 0 bases and V 6 bases, and 4 bases lay outside the gene matches. The CDR3 bases are TGTGCCAGCAGGGCAGGGGGTTTGAACACTGAAGCTTTCTTT. Encoded protein: CASRAGGLNTEAFF. The full variable domain, in which reference TRBV11-2 and TRBJ1-1 provide the parts outside the CDR3, is EAGVAQSPRYKIIEKRQSVAFWCNPISGHATLYWYQQILGQGPKLLIQFQNNGVVDDSQLPKDRFSAERLKGVDSTLKIQPAKLEDSAVYLCASRAGGLNTEAFFGQGTRLTVV.

The genes are TRBV4-1 and TRBJ1-2; 9 bases align to TRBD1. The CDR3 contains 15 residues. Losses at the gene ends were 3 bases for V and 7 bases for J; bases not matched to a gene: 9. From germline, CDR1 is MGHRA and CDR2 YSYEKL. The CDR3 DNA reads as TGCGCCAGCAGCCAGGTACAGGGGGCGCAGGGTGGCTACACCTTC. Its translation: CASSQVQGAQGGYTF.

The rearrangement uses TRBV5-8 and TRBJ1-2; 8 nucleotides align to TRBD1. This CDR3 has 14 residues. In germline, CDR1 is SGHTS, CDR2 YDEGEE. J was trimmed by 4 bases and V by 2 bases; bases with no gene match: 4. Written as DNA, the CDR3 is TGTGCCAGCAGCTTCCCAGACAGGGGCTATGGCTACACCTTC. Protein sequence: CASSFPDRGYGYTF.

V is TRBV11-3 and J is TRBJ2-7, with unresolved D. The germline gives CDR1 SGHNT, CDR2 YENEEA. The CDR3 is made up of 15 amino acids. V was shortened by 3 bases and J by 0 bases, with 12 bases between the two germline ends. The CDR3 DNA reads TGTGCCAGCAGCTTTTCCAGCGCTAGCTCCTACGAGCAGTACTTC. It yields the protein CASSFSSASSYEQYF. The full variable domain, rest sourced from reference TRBV11-3 and TRBJ2-7, is EAGVVQSPRYKIIEKKQPVAFWCNPISGHNTLYWYLQNLGQGPELLIRYENEEAVDDSQLPKDRFSAERLKGVDSTLKIQPAELGDSAVYLCASSFSSASSYEQYFGPGTRLTVT.

The gene calls are TRBV6-1 and TRBJ2-3; D is perhaps TRBD2 (6 bases). Deletions cut 5 bases from V and 3 bases from J, with 9 bases between. There are 13 residues in the CDR3. The germline V gene encodes CDR1 MNHNS and CDR2 SASEGT. The CDR3 is CASSRGRTDTQYF. The CDR3 DNA follows: TGTGCCAGCAGTAGAGGGAGGACAGATACGCAGTATTTT.

The sample holds one count of this clone. J is TRBJ1-2 and V is TRBV18; 7 nucleotides line up with TRBD1. In germline, CDR1 is KGHSH, CDR2 LQKENI. CDR3 length equals 19 residues. The V gene end was trimmed by 3 bases and the J gene end by 0 bases; junction bases not matched to a gene: 16. CDR3 nucleotides: TGTGCCAGCTCACCCACCGGGTCCCCGGGACAGCGATCTAACTATGGCTACACCTTC. This codes for CASSPTGSPGQRSNYGYTF.

The chain joins TRBV7-9 to TRBJ2-7; TRBD2 is a possible D gene (5 bases). CDR3 length: 12 residues. The V end was cut by 1 base, the J end by 6 bases, with 7 bases between. The germline CDR1 and CDR2 sequences are SEHNR and FQNEAQ (reference sequence). DNA of the CDR3: TGTGCCAGCAGCTTAGGAGGACTCGAGCAGTACTTC. This encodes CASSLGGLEQYF.

The CDR3 DNA reads as TGTGCCAGCAGTCCGGCGAGGGGTAACACTTTCTCGGGAGCGCTCAATGAGCAGTTCTTC. Its protein is CASSPARGNTFSGALNEQFF. The V gene is TRBV27, the J gene TRBJ2-1; tentatively, D is TRBD2 (6 bases). CDR3 length: 20 amino acids. Germline loops: CDR1 MNHEY, CDR2 SMNVEV (reference sequence). V was shortened by 5 bases and J by 6 bases, with 32 bases between the two germline ends.

The chain has TRBV9 and TRBJ2-5; the match to TRBD2 covers 9 bases. From germline, CDR1 is SGDLS and CDR2 YYNGEE. V lost 0 bases to trimming and J lost 4 bases; unmatched junction nucleotides: 4. The CDR3 is made up of 15 amino acids. In DNA form, the CDR3 reads TGTGCCAGCAGCGTAGGAGGTAGCGGGGGAGAGACCCAGTACTTC. Its translation: CASSVGGSGGETQYF.

The rearrangement uses TRBV25-1 and TRBJ2-7, with a tentative D call TRBD2 (5 bases). CDR1 and CDR2 (germline): MGHDK, SYGVNS. This CDR3 comprises 12 residues. Trimming pared 8 bases from V and 6 bases from J, leaving 14 bases between. CDR3 coding DNA: TGTGCCAGCGGACTTTCGGCGCGCGAGCAGTACTTC. It encodes CASGLSAREQYF.

The chain couples TRBV29-1 to TRBJ1-5; tentatively, D is TRBD1 (5 bases). This CDR3 contains 12 residues. The ends were cut back, 6 bases at V and 0 bases at J, with 6 bases in the middle. CDR1 and CDR2 (germline): SQVTM, ANQGSEA. CDR3 sequence: CSVTVSNQPQHF. Here the CDR3 DNA reads TGCAGCGTGACAGTTAGCAATCAGCCCCAGCATTTT.

The rearrangement links TRBV6-5 to TRBJ1-6; 8 nucleotides line up with TRBD1. Germline CDR1 reads MNHEY; CDR2 reads SVGAGI. This CDR3 comprises 14 residues. Trimming took 3 bases from V and 10 from J; bases not matched to a gene: 5. The CDR3 sequence is CASSYRDRRSPLHF. Written as DNA, the CDR3 is TGTGCCAGCAGTTATCGGGACAGGAGGTCACCCCTCCACTTT.